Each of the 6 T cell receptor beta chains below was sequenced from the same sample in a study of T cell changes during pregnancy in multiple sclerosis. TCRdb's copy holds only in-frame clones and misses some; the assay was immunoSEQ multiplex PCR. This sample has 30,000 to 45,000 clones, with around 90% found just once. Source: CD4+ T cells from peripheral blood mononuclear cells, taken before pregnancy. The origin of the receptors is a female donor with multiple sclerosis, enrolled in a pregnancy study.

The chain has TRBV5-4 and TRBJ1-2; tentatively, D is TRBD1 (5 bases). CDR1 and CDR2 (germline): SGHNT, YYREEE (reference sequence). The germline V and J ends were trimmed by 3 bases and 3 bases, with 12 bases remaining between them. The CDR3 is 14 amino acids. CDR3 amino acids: CASSSLRGDYGYTF. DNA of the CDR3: TGTGCCAGCAGCTCACTCCGGGGGGACTATGGCTACACCTTC.

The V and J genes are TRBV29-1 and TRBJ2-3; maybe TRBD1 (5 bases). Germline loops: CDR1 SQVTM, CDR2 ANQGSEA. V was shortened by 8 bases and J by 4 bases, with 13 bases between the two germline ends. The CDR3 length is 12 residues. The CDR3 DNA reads TGCAGCCAAAGCGAAGGGGCAGATACGCAGTATTTT. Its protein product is CSQSEGADTQYF.

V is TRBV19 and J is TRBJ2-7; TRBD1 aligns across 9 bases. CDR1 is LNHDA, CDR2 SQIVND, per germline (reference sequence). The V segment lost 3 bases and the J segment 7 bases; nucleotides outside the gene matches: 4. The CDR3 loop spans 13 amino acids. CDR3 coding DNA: TGTGCCAGTAGTATGGACAGGGGAGAGGAGCAGTACTTC. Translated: CASSMDRGEEQYF.

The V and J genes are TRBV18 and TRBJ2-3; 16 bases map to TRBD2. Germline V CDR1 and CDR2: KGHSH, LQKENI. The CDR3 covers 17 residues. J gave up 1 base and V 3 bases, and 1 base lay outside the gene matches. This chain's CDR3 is CASSPGLAGGRTDTQYF. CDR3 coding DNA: TGTGCCAGCTCACCGGGACTAGCGGGAGGGCGCACAGATACGCAGTATTTT. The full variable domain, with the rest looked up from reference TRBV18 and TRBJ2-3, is NAGVMQNPRHLVRRRGQEARLRCSPMKGHSHVYWYRQLPEEGLKFMVYLQKENIIDESGMPKERFSAEFPKEGPSILRIQQVVRGDSAAYFCASSPGLAGGRTDTQYFGPGTRLTVL.

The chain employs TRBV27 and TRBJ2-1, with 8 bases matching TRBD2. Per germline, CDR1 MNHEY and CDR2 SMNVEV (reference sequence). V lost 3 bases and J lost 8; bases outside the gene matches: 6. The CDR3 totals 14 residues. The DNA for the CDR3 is TGTGCCAGCAGTTTTCAGCCGGGAGGGGATGAGCAGTTCTTC. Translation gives CASSFQPGGDEQFF.

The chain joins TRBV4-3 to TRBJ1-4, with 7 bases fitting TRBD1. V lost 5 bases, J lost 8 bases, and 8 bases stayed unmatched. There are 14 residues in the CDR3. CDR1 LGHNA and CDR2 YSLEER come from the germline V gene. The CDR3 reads CASSEGQGVEKLFF. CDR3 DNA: TGCGCCAGCAGCGAGGGGCAGGGGGTGGAAAAACTGTTTTTT.